One and the same sample provided the 16 T cell receptor beta chains below, sequenced in a study of beta chain features in type 1 diabetes. Expressed TCRB transcripts were sequenced because the entire RNA isolate underwent reverse transcription. Sequencing was performed with immunoSEQ multiplex PCR; in TCRdb, only in-frame clones are kept and a portion is missing. The table shows approximately 140,000 clones, with about 44% occurring only once. The sequenced sample consisted of Tregs from blood. The receptor set was obtained from a young man in good health.

This chain links TRBV7-8 with TRBJ2-5; a weak D match, TRBD1 (5 bases). CDR3 length: 13 residues. The germline V gene has CDR1 SGHVS and CDR2 FQNEAQ. Trimming took off 1 base at V and 5 bases at J, with 8 bases between the two ends. Here the CDR3 reads CASSLGQWETQYF. The CDR3 DNA is TGTGCCAGCAGCTTAGGACAGTGGGAGACCCAGTACTTC.

J is TRBJ1-2 and V is TRBV5-5; TRBD1 matches 9 bases. The CDR3 sequence is 15 residues long. V lost 3 bases to trimming and J lost 7 bases; unmatched junction nucleotides: 10. Germline CDR1 and CDR2: SGHKS and YYEKEE (reference sequence). The CDR3 reads CASSWISGQGGGYTF. The CDR3 DNA reads as TGTGCCAGCAGCTGGATTTCGGGACAGGGTGGTGGCTACACCTTC. Drawing the rest from reference TRBV5-5 and TRBJ1-2, the complete variable domain is DAGVTQSPTHLIKTRGQQVTLRCSPISGHKSVSWYQQVLGQGPQFIFQYYEKEERGRGNFPDRFSARQFPNYSSELNVNALLLGDSALYLCASSWISGQGGGYTFGSGTRLTVV.

The chain couples TRBV9 to TRBJ1-4, with 11 bases that match TRBD1. The junction had 9 bases not matched to a gene; V was cut back by 0 bases and J by 8 bases. This CDR3 spans 17 amino acids. Looked up from germline, CDR1 is SGDLS and CDR2 is YYNGEE. CDR3 sequence: CASSVALGTGGEEKLFF. The CDR3 DNA follows: TGTGCCAGCAGCGTAGCTCTTGGGACAGGGGGTGAGGAAAAACTGTTTTTT.

On this clone: The conserved closing phenylalanine or tryptophan is absent in this CDR3, likely reflecting a read error. It is unclear where the CDR3 begins or ends on the DNA, so no DNA is shown, and the CDR3 is as TCRdb lists it. The chain couples TRBV30 to TRBJ2-7; the table calls TRBD2, which could not be checked here. CDR1 and CDR2 (germline): GTSNPN, SVGIG (reference sequence). With termini counted, the CDR3 has 13 amino acids. CDR3 region: CAWSVLGLAGVAI.

This chain links TRBV4-3 with TRBJ1-5; weak D call: TRBD1 (5 bases). Germline CDR1 is LGHNA and CDR2 is YSLEER. V lost 0 bases, J lost 5 bases, and 5 bases lay in between. This CDR3 comprises 13 residues. CDR3: CASSQDRDQPQHF. For the CDR3, the DNA is TGCGCCAGCAGCCAAGACAGGGATCAGCCCCAGCATTTT.

Turning to this clone: This sample includes further DNA sequences coding for the same CDR3. The chain couples TRBV6-5 to TRBJ1-1, with 10 nucleotides matching TRBD1. The germline V gene encodes CDR1 MNHEY and CDR2 SVGAGI. CDR3 length equals 13 residues. V was clipped by 6 bases and J by 4 bases; unmatched bases: 2. CDR3: CASSRDRGTEAFF. The CDR3 region has the DNA TGTGCCAGCAGCCGGGACAGGGGCACTGAAGCTTTCTTT.

This clone was detected only a few times. The J gene is TRBJ2-1, the V gene TRBV28, with 7 bases lining up with TRBD1. Unmatched junction bases numbered 11, after V lost 7 bases and J lost 5 bases. Germline-derived CDR1 and CDR2 are MDHEN and SYDVKM. CDR3 length: 15 amino acids. The CDR3 nucleotides are TGTGCCAGCACCGAACAGGGGCATAGTGACAATGAGCAGTTCTTC. Translating it yields CASTEQGHSDNEQFF.

The V call is TRBV7-9, the J call TRBJ1-1; maybe TRBD1 (5 bases). Germline assignment: CDR1 SEHNR and CDR2 FQNEAQ (reference sequence). This CDR3 spans 15 amino acids. Trimming cost V 5 bases and J 6 bases, with 19 bases left between them. The CDR3 sequence: CASSRGAAPSAEAFF. The DNA of the CDR3 is TGTGCCAGCAGCCGTGGGGCAGCCCCCTCGGCTGAAGCTTTCTTT.

The chain joins TRBV19 to TRBJ2-2, with 9 bases fitting TRBD1. The germline gives CDR1 LNHDA, CDR2 SQIVND (reference sequence). The ends lost 8 bases at V and 6 bases at J; junction bases unmatched: 4. CDR3 size: 13 residues. The CDR3 spells CASRRQGAGELFF. In DNA form, the CDR3 reads TGTGCCAGTCGAAGACAGGGGGCCGGGGAGCTGTTTTTT.

The chain is built from TRBV5-4 and TRBJ2-1, with D maybe TRBD1 (6 bases). The CDR3 is 14 amino acids. Germline lookup yields CDR1 SGHNT and CDR2 YYREEE (reference sequence). V dropped 2 bases and J dropped 5 bases, with 11 bases sitting between them. CDR3 coding DNA: TGTGCCAGCAGCTTCCCCGGACAGAACAATGAGCAGTTCTTC. The encoded protein is CASSFPGQNNEQFF.

This clone was seen only a few times. The CDR3 DNA reads as TGTGCCTGGAGTGTACAGCCCTACGAGCAGTACTTC. Its translation: CAWSVQPYEQYF. V usage is TRBV30 and J usage is TRBJ2-7; D gene unclear. The CDR3 runs to 12 residues. Germline CDR1 reads GTSNPN; CDR2 reads SVGIG (reference sequence). Trimming shortened V by 0 bases and J by 2 bases, and 5 bases separated the two germline ends. Filled out from reference TRBV30 and TRBJ2-7, the complete variable domain reads SQTIHQWPATLVQPVGSPLSLECTVEGTSNPNLYWYRQAAGRGLQLLFYSVGIGQISSEVPQNLSASRPQDRQFILSSKKLLLSDSGFYLCAWSVQPYEQYFGPGTRLTVT.

The chain links TRBV6-5 to TRBJ1-1; D uncertain. The CDR3 has 15 residues. CDR1 is MNHEY, CDR2 SVGAGI, per germline. Trimming shortened V by 0 bases and J by 0 bases, and 8 bases separated the two germline ends. CDR3 amino acids: CASSYSQLLNTEAFF. The CDR3 region has the DNA TGTGCCAGCAGTTACTCCCAACTTTTGAACACTGAAGCTTTCTTT.

The chain couples TRBV7-2 to TRBJ2-7; 8 bases are shared with TRBD2. The CDR3 loop spans 16 amino acids. Per the germline V gene, CDR1 is SGHTA and CDR2 is FQGNSA. Trimming removed 1 base from V and 2 bases from J; junction bases left unmatched: 7. This CDR3 is CASSLGPTRGAYEQYF. The CDR3 nucleotides read TGTGCCAGCAGCTTAGGCCCGACGCGGGGGGCCTACGAGCAGTACTTC. Together with reference TRBV7-2 and TRBJ2-7, the CDR3 gives the full variable domain: GAGVSQSPSNKVTEKGKDVELRCDPISGHTALYWYRQSLGQGLEFLIYFQGNSAPDKSGLPSDRFSAERTGGSVSTLTIQRTQQEDSAVYLCASSLGPTRGAYEQYFGPGTRLTVT.

This clone was counted a few times. The CDR3 bases are TGCAGCGTTGCGGTGACAGGGTGGAACACTGAAGCTTTCTTT. This codes for CSVAVTGWNTEAFF. This chain uses TRBV29-1 with TRBJ1-1, with TRBD1 matching over 7 bases. J was trimmed by 1 base and V by 4 bases; bases with no gene match: 6. Germline values: CDR1 SQVTM, CDR2 ANQGSEA. CDR3 length equals 14 residues.

The rearrangement links TRBV5-1 to TRBJ2-5; D is uncertain. The J call may be in error: the DNA end matches TRBJ2-7 better. This CDR3 region has 11 residues. Germline V gene sequence: CDR1 SGHRS, CDR2 YFSETQ. The CDR3 region has the DNA TGCGCCAGCAGTTCGCAATACGAGCAGTACTTC. It yields the protein CASSSQYEQYF.

The gene calls are TRBV6-5 and TRBJ2-7, with 7 nucleotides matching TRBD1. V lost 9 bases, J lost 3 bases, and 5 bases stayed unmatched. CDR1 is MNHEY, CDR2 SVGAGI, per germline. CDR3 length equals 12 residues. CDR3 sequence reads: CASSRDSYEQYF. The DNA for the CDR3 is TGTGCCAGTAGCCGGGACAGCTACGAGCAGTACTTC.